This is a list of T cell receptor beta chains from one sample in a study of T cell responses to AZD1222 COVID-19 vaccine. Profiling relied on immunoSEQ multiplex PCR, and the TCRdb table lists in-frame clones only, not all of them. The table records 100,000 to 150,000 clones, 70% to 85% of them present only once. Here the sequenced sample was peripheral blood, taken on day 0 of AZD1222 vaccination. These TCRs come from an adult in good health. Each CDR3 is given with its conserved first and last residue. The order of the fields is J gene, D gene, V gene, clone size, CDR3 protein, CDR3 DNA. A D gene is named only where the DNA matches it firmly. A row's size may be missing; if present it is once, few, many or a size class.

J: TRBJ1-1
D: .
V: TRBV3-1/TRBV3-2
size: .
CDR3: CASSQVTDLKEDTEAFF
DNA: TGTGCCAGCAGCCAAGTTACGGACTTAAAAGAGGACACTGAAGCTTTCTTT

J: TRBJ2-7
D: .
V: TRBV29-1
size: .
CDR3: CSVENRDYEQYF
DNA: TGCAGCGTTGAAAACAGGGACTACGAGCAGTACTTC

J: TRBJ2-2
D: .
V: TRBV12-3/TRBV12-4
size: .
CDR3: CASSLRGTGELFF
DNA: TGTGCCAGCAGTTTAAGGGGAACCGGGGAGCTGTTTTTT

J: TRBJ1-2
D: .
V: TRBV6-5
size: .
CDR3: CASRKPGTYGYTF
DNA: TGTGCCAGCAGGAAGCCCGGGACCTATGGCTACACCTTC

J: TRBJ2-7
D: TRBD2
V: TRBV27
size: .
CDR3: CASSPGTSGGKEQYF
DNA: TGTGCCAGCAGTCCCGGGACTAGCGGGGGGAAAGAGCAGTACTTC

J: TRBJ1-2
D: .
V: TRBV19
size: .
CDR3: CASSISMGQFYGYTF
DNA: TGTGCCAGTAGTATATCGATGGGTCAGTTCTATGGCTACACCTTC

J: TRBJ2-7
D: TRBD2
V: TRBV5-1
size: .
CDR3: CASSLAGSGGQYEQYF
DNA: TGCGCCAGCAGCTTGGCGGGTAGCGGGGGACAATACGAGCAGTACTTC

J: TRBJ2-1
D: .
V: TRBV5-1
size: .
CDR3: CASRDSPPGNEQFF
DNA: TGCGCCAGCAGGGACAGTCCCCCGGGGAATGAGCAGTTCTTC

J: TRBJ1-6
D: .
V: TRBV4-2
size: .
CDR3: CASSQNGAYNSPLHF
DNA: TGTGCCAGCAGCCAAAACGGGGCTTATAATTCACCCCTCCACTTT

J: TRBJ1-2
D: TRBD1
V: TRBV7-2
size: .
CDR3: CASSSRDSLGYTF
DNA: TGTGCCAGCAGCTCCCGGGACAGTCTTGGCTACACCTTC

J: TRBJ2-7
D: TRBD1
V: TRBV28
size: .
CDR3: CASSPTGALSYEQYF
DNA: TGTGCCAGCAGCCCGACAGGGGCCCTCTCCTACGAGCAGTACTTC

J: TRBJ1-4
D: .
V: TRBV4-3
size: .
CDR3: CASSQGQRNEKLFF
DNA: TGCGCCAGCAGCCAAGGACAGAGAAATGAAAAACTGTTTTTT

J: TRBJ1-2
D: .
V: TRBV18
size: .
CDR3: CASSPSMGGGFYTF
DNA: TGTGCCAGCTCACCGAGTATGGGGGGAGGATTCTACACCTTC

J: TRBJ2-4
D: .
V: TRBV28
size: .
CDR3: CASSLGPPGSKNIQYF
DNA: TGTGCCAGCAGTTTGGGTCCCCCGGGATCCAAAAACATTCAGTACTTC

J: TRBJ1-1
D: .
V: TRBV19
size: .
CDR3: CASSRAGETEAFF
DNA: TGTGCCAGTAGTAGAGCAGGGGAGACTGAAGCTTTCTTT

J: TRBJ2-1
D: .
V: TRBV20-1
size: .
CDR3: CSASGTTSSYNEQFF
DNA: TGCAGTGCTAGTGGGACAACGAGCTCCTACAATGAGCAGTTCTTC

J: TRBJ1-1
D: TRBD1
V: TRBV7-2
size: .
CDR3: CASSDRTGYTEAFF
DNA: TGTGCCAGCAGCGACCGGACAGGATACACTGAAGCTTTCTTT

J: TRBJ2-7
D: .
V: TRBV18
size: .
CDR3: CASSPPRGEQYF
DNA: TGTGCCAGCTCACCGCCCCGGGGAGAGCAGTACTTC

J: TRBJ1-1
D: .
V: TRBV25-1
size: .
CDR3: CASSSLRMNTEAFF
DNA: TGTGCCAGCAGTAGTTTGAGGATGAACACTGAAGCTTTCTTT

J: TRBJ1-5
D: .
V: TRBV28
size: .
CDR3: CASSLGSASPNQPQHF
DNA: TGTGCCAGCAGTTTGGGATCCGCGAGCCCCAATCAGCCCCAGCATTTT

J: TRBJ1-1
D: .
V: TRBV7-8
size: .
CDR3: CASSLRLDTEAFF
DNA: TGTGCCAGCAGCTTACGGTTGGACACTGAAGCTTTCTTT

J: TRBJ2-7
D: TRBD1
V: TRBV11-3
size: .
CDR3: CASEGQAYEQYF
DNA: TGTGCCAGCGAAGGACAGGCCTACGAGCAGTACTTC

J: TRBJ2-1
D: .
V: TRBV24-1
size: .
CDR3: CATAAVEYNEQFF
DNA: TGTGCCACCGCTGCGGTCGAGTACAATGAGCAGTTCTTC

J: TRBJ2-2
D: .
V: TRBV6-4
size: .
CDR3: CASGTSNTGELFF
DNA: TGTGCCAGCGGGACCTCGAACACCGGGGAGCTGTTTTTT

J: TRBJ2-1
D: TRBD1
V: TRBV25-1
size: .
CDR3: CASSAGQRFHNEQFF
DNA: TGTGCCAGCAGTGCGGGACAGAGGTTCCACAATGAGCAGTTCTTC

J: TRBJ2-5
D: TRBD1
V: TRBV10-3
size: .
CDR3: CAISPHIPGGQETQYF
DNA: TGTGCCATCAGCCCTCATATTCCAGGGGGCCAAGAGACCCAGTACTTC

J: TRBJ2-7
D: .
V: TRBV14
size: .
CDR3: CASSQDPLKAGEQYF
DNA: TGTGCCAGCAGCCAAGACCCGCTGAAGGCGGGGGAGCAGTACTTC

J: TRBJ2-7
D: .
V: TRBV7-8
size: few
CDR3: CASSPSYKPYEQYF
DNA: TGTGCCAGCAGCCCTTCCTATAAGCCCTACGAGCAGTACTTC

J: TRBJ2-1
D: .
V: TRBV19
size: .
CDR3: CASSPMGGRGEQFF
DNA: TGTGCCAGTAGTCCAATGGGGGGCCGGGGTGAGCAGTTCTTC

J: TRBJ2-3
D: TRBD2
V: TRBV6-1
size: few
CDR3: CASSEALAGGTDTQYF
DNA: TGTGCCAGCAGTGAAGCGCTAGCGGGGGGCACAGATACGCAGTATTTT

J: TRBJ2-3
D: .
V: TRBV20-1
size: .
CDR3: CSAVPTDTQYF
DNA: TGCAGTGCCGTCCCCACAGATACGCAGTATTTT

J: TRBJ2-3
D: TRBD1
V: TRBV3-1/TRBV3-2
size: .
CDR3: CASSPGLAGGLETDTQYF
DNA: TGTGCCAGCAGCCCAGGGTTAGCAGGGGGTTTGGAAACAGATACGCAGTATTTT

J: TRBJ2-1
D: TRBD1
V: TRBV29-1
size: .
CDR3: CSVEDGSRGPPYNEQFF
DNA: TGCAGCGTTGAAGATGGGTCGAGGGGGCCCCCCTACAATGAGCAGTTCTTC

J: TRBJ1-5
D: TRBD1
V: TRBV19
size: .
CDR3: CASSGPGQGMQPQHF
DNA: TGTGCCAGTAGCGGCCCGGGACAGGGGATGCAGCCCCAGCATTTT

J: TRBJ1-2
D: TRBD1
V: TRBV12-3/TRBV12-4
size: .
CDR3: CASRHGQGGGYTF
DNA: TGTGCCAGCAGGCATGGACAGGGTGGTGGCTACACCTTC

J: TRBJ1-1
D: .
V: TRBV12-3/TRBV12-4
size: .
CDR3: CASSLPGTEAFF
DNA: TGTGCCAGCAGTTTACCGGGGACTGAAGCTTTCTTT

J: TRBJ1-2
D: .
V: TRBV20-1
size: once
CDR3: CSAIAGYGYTF
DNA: TGCAGTGCTATTGCCGGGTATGGCTACACCTTC

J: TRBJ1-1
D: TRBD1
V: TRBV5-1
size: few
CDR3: CASSPEPGQALRYTEAFF
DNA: TGCGCCAGCAGCCCAGAACCCGGACAGGCCCTCCGGTACACTGAAGCTTTCTTT

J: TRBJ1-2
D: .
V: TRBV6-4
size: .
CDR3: CASSEGWGSNYGYTF
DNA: TGTGCCAGCAGTGAGGGTTGGGGCTCTAACTATGGCTACACCTTC

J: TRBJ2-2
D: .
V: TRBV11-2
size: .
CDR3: CASSLVSLNTGELFF
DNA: TGTGCCAGCAGCTTAGTGAGTCTGAACACCGGGGAGCTGTTTTTT